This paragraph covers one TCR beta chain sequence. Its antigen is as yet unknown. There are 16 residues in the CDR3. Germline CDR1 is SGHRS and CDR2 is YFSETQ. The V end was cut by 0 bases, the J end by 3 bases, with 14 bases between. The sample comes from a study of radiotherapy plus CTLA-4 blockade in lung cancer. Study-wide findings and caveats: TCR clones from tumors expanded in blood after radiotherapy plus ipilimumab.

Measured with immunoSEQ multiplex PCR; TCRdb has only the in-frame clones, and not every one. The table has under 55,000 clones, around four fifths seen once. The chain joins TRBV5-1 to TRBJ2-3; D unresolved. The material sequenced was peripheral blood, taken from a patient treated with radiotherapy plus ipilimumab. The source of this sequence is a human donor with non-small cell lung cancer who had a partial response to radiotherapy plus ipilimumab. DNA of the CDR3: TGCGCCAGCAGCTTGGGGAACCTGGGCAGTACAGATACGCAGTATTTT. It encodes CASSLGNLGSTDTQYF.